The TCR beta chain under discussion was sequenced for a study of control samples from healthy donors and cancer patients. In this sample, this clone turned up once. TCRdb's table, derived via immunoSEQ multiplex PCR, lists solely in-frame clones and lacks some. This table holds about 160,000 clones, over 85% found once. The material sequenced was blood. This sequence was found in a young man in good health.

The CDR3 DNA sequence: TGTGCCAGCAGTTTAGGGACCCAGCGAACTGAAGCTTTCTTT. Translated, it gives CASSLGTQRTEAFF. The gene calls are TRBV27 and TRBJ1-1; tentative D call: TRBD1 (5 bases). Trimming cost V 2 bases and J 5 bases, with 12 bases left between them. Germline values: CDR1 MNHEY, CDR2 SMNVEV (reference sequence). The CDR3 consists of 14 residues.